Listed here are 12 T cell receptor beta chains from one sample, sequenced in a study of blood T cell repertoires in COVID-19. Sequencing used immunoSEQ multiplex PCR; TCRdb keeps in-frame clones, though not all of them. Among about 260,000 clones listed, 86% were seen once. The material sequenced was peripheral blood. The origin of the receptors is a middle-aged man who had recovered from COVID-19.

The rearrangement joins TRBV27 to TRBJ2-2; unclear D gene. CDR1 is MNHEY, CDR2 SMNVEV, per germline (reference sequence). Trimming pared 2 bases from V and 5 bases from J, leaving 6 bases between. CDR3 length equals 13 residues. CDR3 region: CASSLLLTGELFF. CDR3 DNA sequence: TGTGCCAGCAGTTTACTGTTAACCGGGGAGCTGTTTTTT.

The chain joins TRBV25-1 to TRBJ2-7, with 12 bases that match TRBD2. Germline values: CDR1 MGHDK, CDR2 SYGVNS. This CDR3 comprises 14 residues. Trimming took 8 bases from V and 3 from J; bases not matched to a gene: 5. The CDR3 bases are TGTGCCAGCGCTAGCGGGGGGGCCAACTACGAGCAGTACTTC. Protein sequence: CASASGGANYEQYF.

Here the CDR3 reads CASSLDTGGWGYTF. CDR3 in DNA: TGTGCCAGCAGCTTGGATACAGGGGGCTGGGGCTACACCTTC. The chain links TRBV5-4 to TRBJ1-2; 9 bases map to TRBD1. V shed 0 bases, J shed 8 bases, and the junction held 5 bases outside the gene matches. The CDR3 loop spans 14 amino acids. Germline assignment: CDR1 SGHNT and CDR2 YYREEE (reference sequence).

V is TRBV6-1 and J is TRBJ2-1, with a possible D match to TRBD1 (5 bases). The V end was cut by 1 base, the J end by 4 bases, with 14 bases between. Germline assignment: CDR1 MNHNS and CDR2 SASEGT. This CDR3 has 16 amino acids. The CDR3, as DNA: TGTGCCAGCAGTGAAGAGGGGCAGGGATGGTACAATGAGCAGTTCTTC. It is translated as CASSEEGQGWYNEQFF.

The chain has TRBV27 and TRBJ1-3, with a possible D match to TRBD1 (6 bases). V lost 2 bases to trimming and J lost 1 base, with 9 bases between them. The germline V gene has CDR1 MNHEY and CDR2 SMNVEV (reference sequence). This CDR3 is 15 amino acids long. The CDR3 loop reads CASSLEGVSGNTIYF. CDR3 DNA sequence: TGTGCCAGCAGTTTAGAGGGGGTTTCTGGAAACACCATATATTTT.

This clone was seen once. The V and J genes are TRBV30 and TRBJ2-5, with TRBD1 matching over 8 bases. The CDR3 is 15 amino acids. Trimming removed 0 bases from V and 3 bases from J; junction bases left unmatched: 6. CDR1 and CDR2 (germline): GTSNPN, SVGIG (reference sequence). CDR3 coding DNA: TGTGCCTGGAGTGTCACAGGGGGGTCCGAAGAGACCCAGTACTTC. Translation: CAWSVTGGSEETQYF.

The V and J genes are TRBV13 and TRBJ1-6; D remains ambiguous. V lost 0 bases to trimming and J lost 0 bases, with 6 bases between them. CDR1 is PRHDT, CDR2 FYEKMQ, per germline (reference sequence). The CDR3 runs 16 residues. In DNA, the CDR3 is TGTGCCAGCAGCTTAGGGCGGGGCTCCTATAATTCACCCCTCCACTTT. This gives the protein CASSLGRGSYNSPLHF.

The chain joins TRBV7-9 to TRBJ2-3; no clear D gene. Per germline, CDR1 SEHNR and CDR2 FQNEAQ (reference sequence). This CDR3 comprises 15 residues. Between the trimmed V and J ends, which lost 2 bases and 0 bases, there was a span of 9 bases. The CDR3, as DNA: TGTGCCAGCAGCTTAAGGCGGAGCAGCACAGATACGCAGTATTTT. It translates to CASSLRRSSTDTQYF. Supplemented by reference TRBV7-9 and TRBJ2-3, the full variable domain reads DTGVSQNPRHKITKRGQNVTFRCDPISEHNRLYWYRQTLGQGPEFLTYFQNEAQLEKSRLLSDRFSAERPKGSFSTLEIQRTEQGDSAMYLCASSLRRSSTDTQYFGPGTRLTVL.

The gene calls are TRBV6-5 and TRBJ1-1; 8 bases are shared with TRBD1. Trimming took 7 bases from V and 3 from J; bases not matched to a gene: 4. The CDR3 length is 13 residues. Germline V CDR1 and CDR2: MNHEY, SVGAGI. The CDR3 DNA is TGTGCCAGCAATAGACAGGGGTACACTGAAGCTTTCTTT. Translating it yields CASNRQGYTEAFF.

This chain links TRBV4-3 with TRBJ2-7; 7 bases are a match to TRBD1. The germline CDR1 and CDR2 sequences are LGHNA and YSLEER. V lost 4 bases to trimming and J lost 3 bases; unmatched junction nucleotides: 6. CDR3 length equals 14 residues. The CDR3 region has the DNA TGCGCCAGCAGCCCGAGGACAGGCCACTACGAGCAGTACTTC. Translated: CASSPRTGHYEQYF.

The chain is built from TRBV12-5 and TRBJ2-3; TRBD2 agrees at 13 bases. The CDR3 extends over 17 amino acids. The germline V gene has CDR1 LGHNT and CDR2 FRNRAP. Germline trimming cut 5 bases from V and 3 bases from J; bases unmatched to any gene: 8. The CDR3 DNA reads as TGTGCTAGTGGTCCGATCACGGGACTAGCGGGAACAGATACGCAGTATTTT. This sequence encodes CASGPITGLAGTDTQYF.

The DNA for the CDR3 is TGTGCCAGCAGCTCACCGGGACTAGCGGGGGGGCAAGAGACCCAGTACTTC. Amino acids: CASSSPGLAGGQETQYF. J is TRBJ2-5 and V is TRBV7-2; 16 bases align to TRBD2. The CDR3 spans 17 residues. CDR1 is SGHTA, CDR2 FQGNSA, per germline. V trimming: 4 bases; J trimming: 2 bases; junction bases outside the gene matches: 4.